What follows is one TCR beta chain and its context. Its target is not known. This sample was included in a study of T cell clonality in common variable immunodeficiency. Reduced serum IgG, IgA and/or IgM plus specific antibody deficiency defined CVID. CVID subjects were neither ill nor on immunomodulatory or immunosuppressive medication at sampling. Study outcomes and limitations: CVID subjects showed higher TCRbeta clonality than healthy controls. CVID subjects shared fewer TCRbeta clones than healthy controls did. Fewer deletions and N-nucleotide insertions were reportedly seen in common variable immunodeficiency TCR beta sequences.

Using immunoSEQ multiplex PCR, the repertoire was profiled, and TCRdb retains in-frame clones only, with some absent. The sample shows under 20,000 clones, none of them appearing just once. This TCR came from a human donor with common variable immunodeficiency. The sequencing sample was made of peripheral blood mononuclear cells.

CDR3 sequence: CASSLKGWGEQYF. The part of the CDR3 DNA that was read is TGTGCCAGCAGCTTAAAGGGGTGGGGCGAG. The V call is TRBV7-9, the J call TRBJ2-7, with a weak D call TRBD1 (5 bases). The observed sequence ends 3 residues before the CDR3 terminus, with the missing tail filled in from the germline J gene. V lost 2 bases to trimming and J lost 6 bases, with 11 bases between them. Germline-derived CDR1 and CDR2 are SEHNR and FQNEAQ (reference sequence). The CDR3 totals 13 residues. The whole variable domain, remainder taken from reference TRBV7-9 and TRBJ2-7, is DTGVSQNPRHKITKRGQNVTFRCDPISEHNRLYWYRQTLGQGPEFLTYFQNEAQLEKSRLLSDRFSAERPKGSFSTLEIQRTEQGDSAMYLCASSLKGWGEQYFGPGTRLTVT.